Presented here are 5 T cell receptor beta chains from one specimen sequenced in a study of control samples from healthy donors and cancer patients. Sequencing was performed with immunoSEQ multiplex PCR; in TCRdb, only in-frame clones are kept and a portion is missing. This sample has tens of thousands of clones, with about 85% found just once. Material for sequencing was blood. These receptors originate from a woman aged 65 to 85 in good health.

This chain joins TRBV7-8 and TRBJ2-5, with D unclear. Germline V gene sequence: CDR1 SGHVS, CDR2 FQNEAQ. The CDR3 length is 15 residues. The V end lost 2 bases, the J end lost 0 bases, and 10 bases lay between the germline ends. CDR3 in DNA: TGTGCCAGCAGCTTACCGGCCTCACACCAAGAGACCCAGTACTTC. Translated: CASSLPASHQETQYF.

The J gene is TRBJ2-1, the V gene TRBV5-1; 7 bases agree with TRBD2. V was pared by 1 base and J by 7 bases, with 11 bases of the junction left unmatched. The CDR3 spans 16 residues. Germline V lookup: CDR1 SGHRS, CDR2 YFSETQ. CDR3 in amino acids: CASSLLQAGLGNEQFF. As DNA, the CDR3 is TGCGCCAGCAGCTTGCTCCAAGCGGGGCTCGGTAATGAGCAGTTCTTC.

The J gene is TRBJ1-2, the V gene TRBV5-6; tentatively, D is TRBD1 (5 bases). CDR3 length: 17 residues. Trimming left V 3 bases short and J 4 bases short, with 22 bases between. Looked up from germline, CDR1 is SGHDT and CDR2 is YYEEEE. CDR3 coding DNA: TGTGCCAGCAGCTCCTCCGGGACGTACAAGCCTCCCTATGGCTACACCTTC. Translated: CASSSSGTYKPPYGYTF.

In its sample, this clone was seen a few times. The gene calls are TRBV19 and TRBJ2-2; D gene unclear. The length of the CDR3 is 14 residues. Germline V gene lookup returns CDR1 LNHDA and CDR2 SQIVND (reference sequence). V lost 3 bases and J lost 5, with 10 bases in between. The CDR3 nucleotides read TGTGCCAGTAGTATTAAGGCAGTGACCGGGGAGCTGTTTTTT. It yields the protein CASSIKAVTGELFF. The full variable domain, with the rest looked up from reference TRBV19 and TRBJ2-2, is DGGITQSPKYLFRKEGQNVTLSCEQNLNHDAMYWYRQDPGQGLRLIYYSQIVNDFQKGDIAEGYSVSREKKESFPLTVTSAQKNPTAFYLCASSIKAVTGELFFGEGSRLTVL.

This chain connects TRBV19 to TRBJ1-1; D not resolved. Looked up from germline, CDR1 is LNHDA and CDR2 is SQIVND (reference sequence). Trimming stripped 7 bases from V and 5 bases from J, with 11 bases between. This CDR3 has 12 residues. CDR3 in DNA: TGTGCCAGTACCCTCTCAGCAACTGAAGCTTTCTTT. Encoded protein: CASTLSATEAFF.